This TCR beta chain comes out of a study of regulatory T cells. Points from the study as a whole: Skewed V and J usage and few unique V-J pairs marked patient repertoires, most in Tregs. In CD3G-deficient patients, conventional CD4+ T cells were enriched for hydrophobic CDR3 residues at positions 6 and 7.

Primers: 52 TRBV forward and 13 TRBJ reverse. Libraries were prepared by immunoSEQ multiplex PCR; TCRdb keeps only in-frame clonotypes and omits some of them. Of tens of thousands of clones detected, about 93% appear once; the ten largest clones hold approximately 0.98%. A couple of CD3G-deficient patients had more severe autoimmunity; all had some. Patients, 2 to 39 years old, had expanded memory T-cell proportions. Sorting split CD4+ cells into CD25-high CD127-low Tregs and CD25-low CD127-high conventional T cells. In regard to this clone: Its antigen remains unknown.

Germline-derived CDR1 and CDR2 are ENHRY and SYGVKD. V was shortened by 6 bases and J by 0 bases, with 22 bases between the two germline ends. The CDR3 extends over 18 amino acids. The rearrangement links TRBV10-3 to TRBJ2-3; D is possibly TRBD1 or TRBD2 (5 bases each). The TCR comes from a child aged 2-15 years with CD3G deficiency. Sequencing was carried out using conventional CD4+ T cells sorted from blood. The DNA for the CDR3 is TGTGCCATCAGCGACACTCGCGACTCCGGGGCAAGCACAGATACGCAGTATTTT. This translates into CAISDTRDSGASTDTQYF.